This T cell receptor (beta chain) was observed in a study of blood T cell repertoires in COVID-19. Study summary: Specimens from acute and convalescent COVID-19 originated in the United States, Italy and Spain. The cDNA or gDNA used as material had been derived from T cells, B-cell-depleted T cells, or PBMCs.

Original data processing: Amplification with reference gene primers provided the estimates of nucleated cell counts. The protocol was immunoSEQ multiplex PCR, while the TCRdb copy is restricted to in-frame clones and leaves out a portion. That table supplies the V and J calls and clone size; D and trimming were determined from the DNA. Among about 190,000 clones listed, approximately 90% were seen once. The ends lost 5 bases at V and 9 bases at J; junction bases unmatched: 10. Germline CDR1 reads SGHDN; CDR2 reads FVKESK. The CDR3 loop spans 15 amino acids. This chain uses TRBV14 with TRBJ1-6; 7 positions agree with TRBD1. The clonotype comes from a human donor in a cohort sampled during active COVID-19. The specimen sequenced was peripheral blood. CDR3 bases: TGTGCCAGCAGCATAGACAGGGCGGCATTTTCACCCCTCCACTTT. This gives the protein CASSIDRAAFSPLHF.